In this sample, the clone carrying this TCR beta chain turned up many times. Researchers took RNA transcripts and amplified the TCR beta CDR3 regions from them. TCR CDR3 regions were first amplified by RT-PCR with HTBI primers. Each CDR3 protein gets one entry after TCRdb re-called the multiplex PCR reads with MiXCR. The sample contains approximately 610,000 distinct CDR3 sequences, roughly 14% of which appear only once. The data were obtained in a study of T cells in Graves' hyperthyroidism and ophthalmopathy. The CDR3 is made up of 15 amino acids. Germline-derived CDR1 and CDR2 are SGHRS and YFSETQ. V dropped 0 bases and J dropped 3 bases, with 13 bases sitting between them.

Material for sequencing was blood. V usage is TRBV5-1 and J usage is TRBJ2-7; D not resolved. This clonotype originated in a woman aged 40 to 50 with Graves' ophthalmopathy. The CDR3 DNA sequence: TGCGCCAGCAGCTTGGCGAACAGCGACCTCTACGAGCAGTACTTC. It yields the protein CASSLANSDLYEQYF.